This T cell receptor (beta chain) was obtained from a study of T cell responses to AZD1222 COVID-19 vaccine. Study-level background: Second-dose schedules of about 4 or about 12 weeks were combined.

Whole-study results and caveats: With two AZD1222 doses given, Spike-specific TCR breadth and depth both rose.

Only a few counts were recorded for this clone. Its target is unknown. Sequencing used immunoSEQ multiplex PCR; TCRdb keeps in-frame clones, though not all of them. The table records some 110,000 clones, around nine tenths of them present only once. Sequencing used peripheral blood, obtained on day 0 of AZD1222 vaccination. This receptor was identified in an adult in good health.

This chain's CDR3 is CASSEAKGLDYNEQFF. The CDR3 DNA is TGTGCCAGCAGTGAAGCGAAGGGACTAGACTACAATGAGCAGTTCTTC. This sequence joins TRBV2 and TRBJ2-1; 8 bases are a match to TRBD2. This CDR3 spans 16 amino acids. V lost 0 bases and J lost 3; bases outside the gene matches: 4. Germline CDR1 is SNHLY and CDR2 is FYNNEI.